This is a list of T cell receptor beta chains from one sample in a study of T cells in Graves' hyperthyroidism and ophthalmopathy. TCRdb passed the multiplex PCR reads through MiXCR, listing each CDR3 protein once. The sample shows fewer than 650,000 distinct CDR3 sequences, more than 13% of them seen only once. Sequencing was carried out using blood. These receptors all stem from a woman aged 18-29 years with Graves' ophthalmopathy. Each CDR3 is given with its conserved first and last residue. The D gene is left open where the match is weak. Expanded clones are given a class, and other clones once, few, many or no size at all.

clone_size,v_call,d_call,j_call,cdr3_length,cdr3_aa,cdr3_nt
many,TRBV7-3,-,TRBJ2-3,15,CASSLGGEPTDTQYF,TGTGCCAGCAGCCTCGGTGGGGAGCCCACAGATACGCAGTATTTT
-,TRBV6-1,-,TRBJ2-2,11,CASTSWGELFF,TGTGCCAGCACCTCTTGGGGGGAGCTGTTTTTT
-,TRBV27,-,TRBJ2-2,13,CASSSEWTGELFF,TGTGCCAGCAGTTCGGAGTGGACCGGGGAGCTGTTTTTT
many,TRBV20-1,TRBD1,TRBJ1-5,14,CSARQDRGNQPQHF,TGCAGTGCTAGGCAGGACAGGGGGAATCAGCCCCAGCATTTT
many,TRBV6-2/TRBV6-3,-,TRBJ2-5,13,CASSQAPRETQYF,TGTGCCAGCAGTCAAGCCCCCCGGGAGACCCAGTACTTC
many,TRBV5-8,-,TRBJ2-3,12,CASSLRADTQYF,TGTGCCAGCAGCTTAAGGGCAGATACGCAGTATTTT
many,TRBV10-3,-,TRBJ2-7,14,CAISDPRVTYEQYF,TGTGCCATCAGTGACCCGAGGGTGACCTACGAGCAGTACTTC
-,TRBV9,TRBD2,TRBJ2-3,15,CASSVGGGSTNTQYF,TGTGCCAGCAGCGTAGGAGGCGGGAGTACAAATACGCAGTATTTT
many,TRBV29-1,TRBD2,TRBJ2-3,14,CSVERGGSTDTQYF,TGCAGCGTTGAACGGGGAGGGAGCACAGATACGCAGTATTTT
few,TRBV4-1,-,TRBJ1-1,13,CASSHSGNTEAFF,TGCGCCAGCAGCCACTCCGGAAATACTGAAGCTTTCTTT
-,TRBV28,TRBD2,TRBJ2-1,15,CASSSAGTGSGEQFF,TGTGCCAGCAGTTCAGCGGGAACTGGTAGCGGTGAGCAGTTCTTC
-,TRBV5-4,TRBD1,TRBJ1-2,14,CASSVGQGSYGYTF,TGTGCCAGCAGCGTGGGACAGGGTAGCTATGGCTACACCTTC
few,TRBV2,-,TRBJ1-4,14,CASSPSSRNEKLFF,TGTGCCAGCAGCCCAAGTTCTAGAAATGAAAAACTGTTTTTT
few,TRBV27,-,TRBJ1-5,14,CASSFSGPNQPQHF,TGTGCCAGCAGTTTCTCGGGGCCAAATCAGCCCCAGCATTTT
many,TRBV29-1,TRBD1,TRBJ2-5,12,CSVRQGRETQYF,TGCAGTGTAAGACAGGGGCGGGAGACCCAGTACTTC
-,TRBV12-3/TRBV12-4,-,TRBJ1-2,13,CASNDRLGGGYTF,TGTGCCAGCAACGACAGGTTAGGCGGGGGCTACACCTTC
many,TRBV6-1,TRBD1,TRBJ2-7,13,CASSDRGRGEQYF,TGTGCCAGCAGTGACAGGGGGCGCGGCGAGCAGTACTTC
-,TRBV5-1,TRBD1,TRBJ2-1,16,CASSYRTGRSNNEQFF,TGCGCCAGCAGTTATAGGACAGGCCGTTCAAACAATGAGCAGTTCTTC
many,TRBV28,-,TRBJ2-1,12,CASQGTYNEQFF,TGTGCCAGCCAGGGAACATACAATGAGCAGTTCTTC
many,TRBV2,TRBD1,TRBJ1-1,14,CASRGQGEGTEAFF,TGTGCCAGCAGGGGACAGGGGGAAGGGACTGAAGCTTTCTTT
few,TRBV9,TRBD1,TRBJ1-2,14,CASRETQGAQGYTF,TGTGCCAGCAGAGAAACCCAGGGGGCGCAAGGCTACACCTTC
many,TRBV10-3,-,TRBJ2-7,13,CAISRENSYEQYF,TGTGCCATCAGTCGAGAGAACTCCTACGAGCAGTACTTC
many,TRBV24-1,-,TRBJ2-1,17,CATSASGRQGSYNEQFF,TGTGCCACCAGTGCCTCCGGTCGGCAGGGCTCCTACAATGAGCAGTTCTTC
many,TRBV5-1,-,TRBJ1-2,18,CATPGGDGAPQVGNGYTF,TGCGCCACCCCTGGCGGCGACGGCGCACCACAGGTTGGGAATGGCTACACCTTC
-,TRBV27,TRBD2,TRBJ2-1,16,CASSPGGVGAYNEQFF,TGTGCCAGCAGCCCCGGGGGGGTGGGTGCCTACAATGAGCAGTTCTTC
many,TRBV6-1,-,TRBJ1-2,14,CASSDRVLGYGYTF,TGTGCCAGCAGTGACAGGGTATTGGGCTATGGCTACACCTTC
many,TRBV20-1,TRBD1,TRBJ1-5,14,CSASPGQAVQPQHF,TGCAGTGCTAGCCCCGGACAGGCGGTTCAGCCCCAGCATTTT
-,TRBV7-9,-,TRBJ1-4,14,CASPRTVRNEKLFF,TGTGCCAGTCCCCGTACAGTTCGAAATGAAAAACTGTTTTTT
many,TRBV27,TRBD1,TRBJ1-4,14,CASSSTGFREKLFF,TGTGCCAGCAGTTCGACAGGGTTTCGGGAAAAACTGTTTTTT
many,TRBV18,-,TRBJ2-7,14,CASFGQGDTYEQYF,TGTGCCAGCTTCGGCCAAGGGGACACCTACGAGCAGTACTTC
few,TRBV5-1,-,TRBJ2-3,16,CASNFLGTPNTDTQYF,TGCGCCAGCAATTTTCTAGGGACTCCTAACACAGATACGCAGTATTTT
-,TRBV5-6,TRBD1,TRBJ2-1,16,CASSPGGQGSYNEQFF,TGTGCCAGCAGCCCGGGCGGACAGGGGTCTTACAATGAGCAGTTCTTC
-,TRBV11-1,-,TRBJ2-5,13,CACSKSPQETQYF,TGTGCCTGCAGCAAGAGTCCCCAAGAGACCCAGTACTTC
few,TRBV29-1,TRBD1,TRBJ2-1,14,CSAGEGGGYNEQFF,TGCAGCGCCGGGGAAGGGGGCGGGTACAATGAGCAGTTCTTC
many,TRBV24-1,TRBD1,TRBJ1-2,15,CATSDPGTANYGYTF,TGTGCCACCAGTGATCCCGGGACAGCTAACTATGGCTACACCTTC
many,TRBV29-1,TRBD2,TRBJ2-3,13,CSVDGGSIDTQYF,TGCAGCGTTGACGGCGGGAGCATAGATACGCAGTATTTT
many,TRBV7-7,-,TRBJ2-1,13,CASSTGQYNEQFF,TGTGCTAGCAGCACCGGACAGTACAATGAGCAGTTCTTC
-,TRBV5-1,TRBD1,TRBJ2-4,15,CASSRGTGTVNIQYF,TGCGCCAGCAGTCGTGGGACAGGGACCGTAAACATTCAGTACTTC
many,TRBV20-1,-,TRBJ1-4,13,CSASADPNEKLFF,TGCAGTGCTAGCGCGGATCCTAATGAAAAACTGTTTTTT
many,TRBV5-1,-,TRBJ1-5,14,CASSLRAGNQPQHF,TGTGCCAGCAGTTTAAGGGCCGGTAATCAGCCCCAGCATTTT
many,TRBV2,-,TRBJ2-3,12,CASSDWGDTQYF,TGTGCCAGCAGTGATTGGGGGGATACGCAGTATTTT
many,TRBV7-9,-,TRBJ2-3,13,CASSATYTDTQYF,TGTGCCAGCAGCGCTACTTACACAGATACGCAGTATTTT
-,TRBV7-7,-,TRBJ2-2,12,CASSHHTGELFF,TGTGCTAGCAGCCATCACACCGGGGAGCTGTTTTTT
many,TRBV12-3/TRBV12-4,TRBD1,TRBJ2-1,16,CASSLAGDRRYNEQFF,TGTGCCAGCAGTTTAGCGGGGGACAGGAGATACAATGAGCAGTTCTTC
-,TRBV27,TRBD1,TRBJ2-7,14,CASAGTGSSYEQYF,TGTGCCAGTGCCGGGACAGGGAGCTCCTACGAGCAGTACTTC
few,TRBV13,TRBD1,TRBJ2-5,16,CASSPRTGGAAETQYF,TGTGCCAGCAGCCCACGGACAGGGGGCGCGGCGGAGACCCAGTACTTC
many,TRBV10-3,-,TRBJ1-2,15,CAISEKLGGSYGYTF,TGTGCCATCAGTGAGAAGTTGGGGGGCAGCTATGGCTACACCTTC